A single sample gave rise to the 7 T cell receptor beta chains below, sequenced in a study of blood T cell repertoires in COVID-19. TCRdb's table, derived via immunoSEQ multiplex PCR, lists solely in-frame clones and lacks some. The data hold fewer than 150,000 clones, with approximately 89% observed a single time. The sequencing input was peripheral blood. Receptor source: a woman in her sixties with acute or convalescent COVID-19.

The chain carries TRBV6-5 and TRBJ2-7; D gene unclear. Germline CDR1 and CDR2: MNHEY and SVGAGI. Trimming stripped 11 bases from V and 6 bases from J, with 14 bases between. The CDR3 has 11 amino acids. This CDR3 is CASSESLEQYV. As DNA, the CDR3 is TGTGCCTCAAGCGAATCCCTCGAGCAGTACGTC.

The V call is TRBV9, the J call TRBJ2-3; D perhaps matches TRBD1 (5 bases). V was clipped by 4 bases and J by 5 bases, with 8 bases between them. Looked up from germline, CDR1 is SGDLS and CDR2 is YYNGEE. This CDR3 has 12 residues. CDR3 coding DNA: TGTGCCAGCAGCCTCCAGGGAGATACGCAGTATTTT. Residues: CASSLQGDTQYF.

This chain joins TRBV3-1 (or the pseudogene TRBV3-2) and TRBJ1-1; D gene unclear. From germline, CDR1 is LGHDT and CDR2 YNNKEL (reference sequence). V lost 2 bases and J 0 bases, leaving 10 bases between the germline ends. This CDR3 has 15 amino acids. The CDR3 spells CASSQMRPMNTEAFF. The CDR3 DNA sequence: TGTGCCAGCAGCCAAATGAGGCCGATGAACACTGAAGCTTTCTTT.

This chain uses TRBV5-1 with TRBJ1-3; D unclear. CDR3 length equals 13 residues. CDR1 and CDR2 (germline): SGHRS, YFSETQ. V dropped 6 bases and J dropped 1 base, with 8 bases sitting between them. This CDR3 reads CASKGGSGNTIYF. The CDR3, as DNA: TGCGCCAGCAAGGGAGGGTCTGGAAACACCATATATTTT.

The chain joins TRBV7-2 to TRBJ2-3; maybe TRBD1 (5 bases). V gave up 3 bases and J gave up 3 bases, with 10 bases separating them. The CDR3 runs 14 residues. Germline loops: CDR1 SGHTA, CDR2 FQGNSA. The CDR3 DNA sequence: TGTGCCAGCAGCTTCTTCAGGGTAACAGATACGCAGTATTTT. Translating gives CASSFFRVTDTQYF.

The chain links TRBV28 to TRBJ1-1; no clear D. In germline, CDR1 is MDHEN, CDR2 SYDVKM. V dropped 3 bases and J dropped 4 bases, with 15 bases sitting between them. The CDR3 has 15 residues. The CDR3 region has the DNA TGTGCCAGCAGTTTCTCTATCGGGTTCGGCACTGAAGCTTTCTTT. Translation: CASSFSIGFGTEAFF.

V gene TRBV27 combines with J gene TRBJ1-3; D is unresolved. CDR3 length: 15 amino acids. The V and J ends lost 2 bases and 2 bases respectively, with 10 bases between them. Germline CDR1 is MNHEY and CDR2 is SMNVEV (reference sequence). The CDR3 loop reads CASSLGTTAGNTIYF. For the CDR3, the DNA is TGTGCCAGCAGTTTAGGTACCACGGCTGGAAACACCATATATTTT.